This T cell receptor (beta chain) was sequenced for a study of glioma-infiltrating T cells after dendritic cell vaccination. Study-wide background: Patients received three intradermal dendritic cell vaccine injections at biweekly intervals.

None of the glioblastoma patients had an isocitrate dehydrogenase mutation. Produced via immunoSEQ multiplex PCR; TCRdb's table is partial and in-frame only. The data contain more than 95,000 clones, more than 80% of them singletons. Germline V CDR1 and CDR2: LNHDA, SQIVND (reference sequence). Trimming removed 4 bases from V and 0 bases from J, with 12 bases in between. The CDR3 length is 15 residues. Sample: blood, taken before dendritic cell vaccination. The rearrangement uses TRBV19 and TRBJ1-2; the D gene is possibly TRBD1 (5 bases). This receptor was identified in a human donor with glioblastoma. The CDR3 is CASSTQGYSNYGYTF. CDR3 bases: TGTGCCAGTAGTACCCAGGGTTACTCTAACTATGGCTACACCTTC.